This TCR beta chain stems from a study of response to subunit inactivated influenza vaccine. Whole-study findings and limits: The study's authors posited that every seasonal influenza vaccination enlists few new T cells.

TCRdb ran MiXCR on the RT-PCR reads and lists one entry per CDR3 protein. The sample includes hundreds of thousands of distinct CDR3 sequences, approximately 13% seen only once; the top ten take 5.5% to 7%. With V trimmed by 3 bases and J by 4 bases, 9 bases remained unmatched. The germline CDR1 and CDR2 sequences are DFQATT and SNEGSKA (reference sequence). This CDR3 is 16 amino acids long. Comment on this clonotype: The antigen is not known.

The clonotype originates from a man aged 50 to 59 who received an inactivated influenza vaccine. This material consisted of PBMCs from blood, taken around two weeks before vaccination. This rearrangement joins TRBV20-1 to TRBJ2-1; 10 bases are a match to TRBD1. The CDR3 region has the DNA TGCAGTGCTAGTTCCCGGACAGGGGGGTCTTACAATGAGCAGTTCTTC. It encodes CSASSRTGGSYNEQFF.